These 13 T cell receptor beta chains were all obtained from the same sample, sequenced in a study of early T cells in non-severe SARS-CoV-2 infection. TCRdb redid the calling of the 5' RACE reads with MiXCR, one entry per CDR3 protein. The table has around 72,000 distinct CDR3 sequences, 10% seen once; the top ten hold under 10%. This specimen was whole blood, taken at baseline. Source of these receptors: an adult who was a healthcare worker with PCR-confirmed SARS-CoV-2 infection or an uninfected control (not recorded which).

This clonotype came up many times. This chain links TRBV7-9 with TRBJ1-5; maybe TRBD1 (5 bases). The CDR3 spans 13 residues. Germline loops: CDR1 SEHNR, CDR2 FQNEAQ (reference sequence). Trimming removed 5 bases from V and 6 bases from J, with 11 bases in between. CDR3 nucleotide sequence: TGTGCCAGCAGCGCAACCGGGACTCAGCCCCAGCATTTT. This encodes CASSATGTQPQHF.

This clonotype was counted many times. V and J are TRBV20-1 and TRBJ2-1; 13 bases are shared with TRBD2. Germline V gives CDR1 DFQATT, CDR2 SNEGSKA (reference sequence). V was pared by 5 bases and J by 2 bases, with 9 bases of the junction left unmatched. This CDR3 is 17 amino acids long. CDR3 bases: TGCAGTGCTTCATCCCCGGGACTAGCGGGGACCTACAATGAGCAGTTCTTC. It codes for CSASSPGLAGTYNEQFF.

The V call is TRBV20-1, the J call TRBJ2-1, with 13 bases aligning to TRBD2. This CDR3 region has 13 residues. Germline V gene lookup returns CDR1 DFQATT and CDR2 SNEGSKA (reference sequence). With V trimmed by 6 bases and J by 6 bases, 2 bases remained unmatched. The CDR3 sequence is CSARTSGGNEQFF. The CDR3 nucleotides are TGCAGTGCCAGGACTAGCGGGGGCAATGAGCAGTTCTTC.

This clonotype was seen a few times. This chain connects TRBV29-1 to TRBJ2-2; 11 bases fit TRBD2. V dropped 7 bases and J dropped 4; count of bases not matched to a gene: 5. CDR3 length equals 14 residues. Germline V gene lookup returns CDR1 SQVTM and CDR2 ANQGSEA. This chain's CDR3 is CSAFSGGATGELFF. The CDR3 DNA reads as TGCAGCGCCTTTAGCGGGGGGGCCACCGGGGAGCTGTTTTTT.

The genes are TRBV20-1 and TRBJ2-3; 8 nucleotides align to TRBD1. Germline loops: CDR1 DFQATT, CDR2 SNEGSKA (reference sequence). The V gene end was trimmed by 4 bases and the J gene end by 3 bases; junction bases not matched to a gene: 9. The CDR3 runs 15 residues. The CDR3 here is CSAMPRQGLTDTQYF. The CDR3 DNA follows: TGCAGTGCTATGCCGCGACAGGGGTTGACAGATACGCAGTATTTT.

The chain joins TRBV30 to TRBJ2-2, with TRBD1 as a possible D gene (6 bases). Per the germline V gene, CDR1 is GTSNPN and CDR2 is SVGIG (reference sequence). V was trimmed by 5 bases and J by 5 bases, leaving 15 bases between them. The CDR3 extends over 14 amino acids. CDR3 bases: TGTGCCTGGGGACGGGACATACGGACCGGGGAGCTGTTTTTT. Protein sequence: CAWGRDIRTGELFF.

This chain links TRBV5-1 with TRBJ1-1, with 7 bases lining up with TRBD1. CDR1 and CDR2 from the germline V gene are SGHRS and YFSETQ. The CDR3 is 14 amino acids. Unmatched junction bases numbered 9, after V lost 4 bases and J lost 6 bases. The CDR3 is CASSPRQGVPEAFF. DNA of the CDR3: TGCGCCAGCAGCCCACGACAGGGTGTTCCTGAAGCTTTCTTT.

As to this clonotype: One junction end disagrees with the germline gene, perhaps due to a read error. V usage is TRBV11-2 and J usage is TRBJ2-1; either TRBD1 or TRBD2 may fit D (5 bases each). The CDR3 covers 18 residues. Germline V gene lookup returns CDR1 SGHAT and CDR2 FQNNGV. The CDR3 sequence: CAGSPLVRRQRGVHEQFF. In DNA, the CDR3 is TGTGCCGGCAGCCCCTTGGTCCGGCGGCAACGAGGGGTCCATGAGCAGTTCTTC.

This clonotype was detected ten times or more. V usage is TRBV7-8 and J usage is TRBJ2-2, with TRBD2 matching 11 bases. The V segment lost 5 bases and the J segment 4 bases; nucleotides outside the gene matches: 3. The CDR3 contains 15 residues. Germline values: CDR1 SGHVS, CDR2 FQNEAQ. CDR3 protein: CASSRGTSGTGELFF. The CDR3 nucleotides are TGTGCCAGCAGCCGCGGGACTAGCGGCACCGGGGAGCTGTTTTTT.

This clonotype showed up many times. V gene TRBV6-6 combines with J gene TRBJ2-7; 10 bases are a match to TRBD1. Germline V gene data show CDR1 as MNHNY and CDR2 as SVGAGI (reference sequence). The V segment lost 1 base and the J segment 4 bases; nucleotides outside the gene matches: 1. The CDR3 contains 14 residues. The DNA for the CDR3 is TGTGCCAGCAGTTACTTGGGACAGGGGTACGAGCAGTACTTC. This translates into CASSYLGQGYEQYF.

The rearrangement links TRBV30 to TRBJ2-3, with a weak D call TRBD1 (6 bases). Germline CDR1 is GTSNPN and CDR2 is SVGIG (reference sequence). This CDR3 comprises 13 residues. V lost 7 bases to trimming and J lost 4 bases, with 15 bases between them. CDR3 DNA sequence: TGTGCCTATCAAGTACAGGGCCCAGATACGCAGTATTTT. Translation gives CAYQVQGPDTQYF.

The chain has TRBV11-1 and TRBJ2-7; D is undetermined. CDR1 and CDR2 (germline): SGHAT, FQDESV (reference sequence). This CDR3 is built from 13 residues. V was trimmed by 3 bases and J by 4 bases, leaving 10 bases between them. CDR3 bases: TGTGCCAGCAGCTTGGGTGAGACGTACGAGCAGTACTTC. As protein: CASSLGETYEQYF.

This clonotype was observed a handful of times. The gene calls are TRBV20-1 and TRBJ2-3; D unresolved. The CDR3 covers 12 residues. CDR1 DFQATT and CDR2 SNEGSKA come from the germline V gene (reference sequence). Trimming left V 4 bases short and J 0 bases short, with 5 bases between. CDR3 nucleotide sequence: TGCAGTGCTATGGGTAGCACAGATACGCAGTATTTT. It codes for CSAMGSTDTQYF.